One sample yielded the 10 T cell receptor beta chains listed below, sequenced in a study of T-cell memory formation after mild COVID-19. Using its own MiXCR run on the 5' RACE reads, TCRdb lists one record per CDR3 protein. The table shows just over 350,000 distinct CDR3 sequences, with approximately 14% occurring only once. The sequenced material came from PBMCs or a T cell subset sorted from them (not recorded which). These receptors originate from a young man who had mild COVID-19 (a few samples of this study predate the infection). Cell type and time point are not known.

This clonotype turned up a few times. In DNA, the CDR3 is TGCAGTGCTAGAGATGCCAGGACGAACACTGAAGCTTTCTTT. Translating gives CSARDARTNTEAFF. The genes are TRBV20-1 and TRBJ1-1; no firm D call. The CDR3 is made up of 14 amino acids. The germline gives CDR1 DFQATT, CDR2 SNEGSKA (reference sequence). V was shortened by 0 bases and J by 1 base, with 9 bases between the two germline ends.

This chain joins TRBV27 and TRBJ2-7; D not certain. Germline V CDR1 and CDR2: MNHEY, SMNVEV (reference sequence). The V end lost 2 bases, the J end lost 3 bases, and 8 bases lay between the germline ends. The CDR3 has 13 residues. DNA of the CDR3: TGTGCCAGCAGTTTAAGGGTGCTCTACGAGCAGTACTTC. Translated, it gives CASSLRVLYEQYF.

The chain employs TRBV7-2 and TRBJ2-7; TRBD2 agrees at 8 bases. There are 14 residues in the CDR3. V gave up 6 bases and J gave up 4 bases; unmatched junction bases: 8. Per the germline V gene, CDR1 is SGHTA and CDR2 is FQGNSA. The CDR3 DNA follows: TGTGCCAGCAGACGGGGGGGCACAGAATACGAGCAGTACTTC. This encodes CASRRGGTEYEQYF.

This clonotype was found a few times. This chain joins TRBV20-1 and TRBJ2-1; possibly TRBD1 for D (5 bases). The CDR3 contains 14 residues. The V gene's germline CDR1 is DFQATT and CDR2 SNEGSKA (reference sequence). Deletions cut 3 bases from V and 2 bases from J, with 11 bases between. This CDR3 reads CSASDSFTYNEQFF. For the CDR3, the DNA is TGCAGTGCTAGTGACAGTTTTACCTACAATGAGCAGTTCTTC.

The rearrangement links TRBV11-2 to TRBJ2-1; TRBD2 agrees at 11 bases. Trimming at V came to 5 bases and at J to 0 bases, leaving 6 bases not matched to a gene. This CDR3 spans 17 amino acids. Germline CDR1 reads SGHAT; CDR2 reads FQNNGV. The CDR3 sequence is CASSHPSGGSSYNEQFF. DNA for the CDR3: TGTGCCAGCAGCCATCCTAGCGGGGGGAGCTCCTACAATGAGCAGTTCTTC.

CDR3 loop: CASSLTLASGGNEQFF. The CDR3 nucleotides read TGTGCCAGCAGCTTAACGTTGGCTAGCGGGGGTAATGAGCAGTTCTTC. The genes are TRBV7-3 and TRBJ2-1; 10 bases are shared with TRBD2. The CDR3 covers 16 residues. The V gene end was trimmed by 0 bases and the J gene end by 7 bases; junction bases not matched to a gene: 6. The germline CDR1 and CDR2 sequences are SGHTA and FQGTGA.

J is TRBJ2-2 and V is TRBV6-5, with D possibly TRBD2 on 5 matching bases. The germline CDR1 and CDR2 sequences are MNHEY and SVGAGI. This CDR3 spans 14 amino acids. Trimming removed 6 bases at V and 4 bases at J, with 12 bases between. The CDR3 coding sequence is TGTGCCAGCAGCCCACTAGTCCTCACCGGGGAGCTGTTTTTT. Protein: CASSPLVLTGELFF.

This chain connects TRBV5-1 to TRBJ2-5, with 7 nucleotides matching TRBD1. Trimming removed 1 base from V and 2 bases from J; junction bases left unmatched: 5. CDR3 length equals 15 residues. Per the germline V gene, CDR1 is SGHRS and CDR2 is YFSETQ. For the CDR3, the DNA is TGCGCCAGCAGCTTGTTGACAGGGACACAAGAGACCCAGTACTTC. It translates to CASSLLTGTQETQYF.

The rearrangement joins TRBV7-2 to TRBJ2-5; 10 nucleotides match TRBD2. Germline lookup yields CDR1 SGHTA and CDR2 FQGNSA. Trimming removed 2 bases from V and 5 bases from J; junction bases left unmatched: 5. The length of the CDR3 is 15 residues. CDR3 region: CASSLSGGARETQYF. The DNA for the CDR3 is TGTGCCAGCAGCTTAAGCGGGGGGGCCCGGGAGACCCAGTACTTC.

This chain uses TRBV18 with TRBJ2-3; D remains ambiguous. The germline gives CDR1 KGHSH, CDR2 LQKENI. V dropped 8 bases and J dropped 2 bases, with 8 bases sitting between them. The CDR3 sequence is 12 residues long. CDR3 sequence reads: CASGFNTDTQYF. CDR3 in DNA: TGTGCCAGCGGGTTTAACACAGATACGCAGTATTTT.